This is a list of T cell receptor beta chains from one sample in a study of OX40 agonist ivuxolimab in advanced cancers. Assay used: immunoSEQ multiplex PCR; TCRdb lists only in-frame clones, some missing. This table has tens of thousands of clones, approximately 79% appearing once. The sample was CD4+ or CD8+ T cells sorted from blood, taken in a trial of the OX40 agonist ivuxolimab. The receptors shown here come from an adult with an advanced solid tumor such as melanoma, head and neck, liver or kidney cancer. Each CDR3 is given with its conserved first and last residue. The order of the fields is D gene, V gene, J gene, clone size, CDR3 length, CDR3 DNA, CDR3 protein. The D gene is left open where the match is weak. Only part of the rows carry a size: once, few, many, or a class if the clone is expanded.

D: .
V: TRBV4-3
J: TRBJ1-3
size: .
length: 17
DNA: TGCGCCAGCAGCCCGGAGCCGATCCTATTCTCTGGAAACACCATATATTTT
CDR3: CASSPEPILFSGNTIYF

D: .
V: TRBV5-1
J: TRBJ2-3
size: .
length: 14
DNA: TGCGCCAGCAGCTTGGCCTCAGGGGCCGATACGCAGTATTTT
CDR3: CASSLASGADTQYF

D: .
V: TRBV29-1
J: TRBJ1-2
size: .
length: 13
DNA: TGCAGCGTTGTCCTCGGTGGGGGCTATGGCTACACCTTC
CDR3: CSVVLGGGYGYTF

D: .
V: TRBV29-1
J: TRBJ2-7
size: .
length: 11
DNA: TGCAGCGGTGGGTTCGCCTACGAGCAGTACTTC
CDR3: CSGGFAYEQYF

D: .
V: TRBV30
J: TRBJ2-7
size: .
length: 12
DNA: TGTGCCTGGAGAGCCAGCTCATACGAGCAGTACTTC
CDR3: CAWRASSYEQYF

D: .
V: TRBV14
J: TRBJ2-7
size: few
length: 11
DNA: TGTGCCAGCAGCCAAGGCAGTAAGCAGTACTTC
CDR3: CASSQGSKQYF

D: TRBD2
V: TRBV11-2
J: TRBJ2-6
size: .
length: 18
DNA: TGTGCCAGCAGCTTAGAGCGGTCTGCGGGAGCTGGGGCCAACGTCCTGACTTTC
CDR3: CASSLERSAGAGANVLTF

D: .
V: TRBV2
J: TRBJ2-7
size: .
length: 12
DNA: TGTGCCAGTATGGTAACGGGAAGGGAGCAGTACTTC
CDR3: CASMVTGREQYF

D: TRBD2
V: TRBV5-4
J: TRBJ2-3
size: .
length: 19
DNA: TGTGCCAGCAGCTTGGAAGCGGGACTAGCGGGGGGAGGCAGAGATACGCAGTATTTT
CDR3: CASSLEAGLAGGGRDTQYF

D: .
V: TRBV29-1
J: TRBJ1-5
size: .
length: 13
DNA: TGCAGCGTGCGACAGCAGTTCGATCAGCCCCAGCATTTT
CDR3: CSVRQQFDQPQHF

D: .
V: TRBV19
J: TRBJ1-1
size: .
length: 15
DNA: TGTGCCAGTCGGGCGGTTACCAATCTCAGAACTGAAGCTTTCTTT
CDR3: CASRAVTNLRTEAFF

D: .
V: TRBV5-1
J: TRBJ2-4
size: once
length: 18
DNA: TGCGCCAGCAGCTTGGGGGGCTCGGCTTCCCAAGCCAAAAACATTCAGTACTTC
CDR3: CASSLGGSASQAKNIQYF

D: TRBD2
V: TRBV4-2
J: TRBJ2-3
size: .
length: 15
DNA: TGTGCCAGCAGCCAAGAGAGGACTAGCGGACATACGCAGTATTTT
CDR3: CASSQERTSGHTQYF

D: TRBD1
V: TRBV6-1
J: TRBJ1-5
size: .
length: 13
DNA: TGTGCCACCTTACAGGGGGAGAATCAGCCCCAGCATTTT
CDR3: CATLQGENQPQHF

D: .
V: TRBV11-3
J: TRBJ2-7
size: .
length: 18
DNA: TGTGCCAGCAGCCCACGCGCCCCCTCCGGGACAAGAACCTACGAGCAGTACTTC
CDR3: CASSPRAPSGTRTYEQYF

D: .
V: TRBV7-7
J: TRBJ2-7
size: .
length: 15
DNA: TGTGCCAGCAGCTCGCCAAGGGGGGATGGCTACGAGCAGTACTTC
CDR3: CASSSPRGDGYEQYF

D: .
V: TRBV5-6
J: TRBJ1-5
size: once
length: 13
DNA: TGTGCCAGCAGCTTGTACGATCGTCAGCCCCAGCATTTT
CDR3: CASSLYDRQPQHF

D: .
V: TRBV9
J: TRBJ2-3
size: .
length: 12
DNA: TGTGCCAGCAGCGTCTACACAGATACGCAGTATTTT
CDR3: CASSVYTDTQYF

D: TRBD2
V: TRBV7-2
J: TRBJ2-3
size: .
length: 15
DNA: TGTGCCAGCAGCCAGCGGGAGGGCCGCGCAGATACGCAGTATTTT
CDR3: CASSQREGRADTQYF

D: TRBD2
V: TRBV7-8
J: TRBJ2-3
size: .
length: 15
DNA: TGTGCCAGCAGCTCAGCGGGAGCGGGCACAGATACGCAGTATTTT
CDR3: CASSSAGAGTDTQYF

D: .
V: TRBV29-1
J: TRBJ1-3
size: .
length: 12
DNA: TGCAGCGTTTCAGGGTTCGGAAACACCATATATTTT
CDR3: CSVSGFGNTIYF

D: .
V: TRBV29-1
J: TRBJ2-5
size: .
length: 10
DNA: TGCAGCGTTGAAGATCAGACCCAGTACTTC
CDR3: CSVEDQTQYF

D: TRBD1
V: TRBV19
J: TRBJ2-4
size: .
length: 16
DNA: TGTGCCAGTAGTATAAAGACAGGGGGCTTCGAAAACATTCAGTACTTC
CDR3: CASSIKTGGFENIQYF

D: TRBD1
V: TRBV10-3
J: TRBJ2-2
size: .
length: 14
DNA: TGTGCCATCACTCCCGACAGGGTGAACGGGGAGCTGTTTTTT
CDR3: CAITPDRVNGELFF

D: .
V: TRBV27
J: TRBJ1-6
size: .
length: 16
DNA: TGTGCCAGCAGCGATGGGTCGGGACCGCGTAATTCACCCCTCCACTTT
CDR3: CASSDGSGPRNSPLHF

D: TRBD1
V: TRBV5-1
J: TRBJ1-2
size: .
length: 14
DNA: TGCGCCAGCAGCGCTCCCGGGACAGAGCATGGCTACACCTTC
CDR3: CASSAPGTEHGYTF

D: TRBD1
V: TRBV5-6
J: TRBJ1-4
size: .
length: 15
DNA: TGTGCCAGCAGTTCTACAGGGGAACAACGCGAAAAACTGTTTTTT
CDR3: CASSSTGEQREKLFF

D: TRBD2
V: TRBV10-2
J: TRBJ2-7
size: .
length: 17
DNA: TGCGCCAGCAGTGAGTGGGGTTTGGCGGGAGCCTCCTACGAGCAGTACTTC
CDR3: CASSEWGLAGASYEQYF

D: TRBD1
V: TRBV9
J: TRBJ2-7
size: .
length: 14
DNA: TGTGCCAGCAGCCCATCGGGGACAGGACACGAGCAGTACTTC
CDR3: CASSPSGTGHEQYF

D: .
V: TRBV5-8
J: TRBJ1-5
size: once
length: 12
DNA: TGTGCCAGCAGCTTGCCCAATCAGCCCCAGCATTTT
CDR3: CASSLPNQPQHF

D: .
V: TRBV7-9
J: TRBJ2-7
size: .
length: 14
DNA: TGTGCCAGCAGCTTTGACGCAGGGGGGTACGAGCAGTACTTC
CDR3: CASSFDAGGYEQYF

D: TRBD1
V: TRBV5-1
J: TRBJ2-2
size: few
length: 15
DNA: TGCGCCAGCACCTGGGGCAGGGGGCGCACCGGGGAGCTGTTTTTT
CDR3: CASTWGRGRTGELFF

D: TRBD1
V: TRBV6-6
J: TRBJ1-2
size: .
length: 14
DNA: TGTGCCAGCAGTTTACAGGGGGCTGAATATGGCTACACCTTC
CDR3: CASSLQGAEYGYTF

D: .
V: TRBV19
J: TRBJ1-1
size: once
length: 15
DNA: TGTGCCAGTATACGGCGGGGGGCCATGGGCACTGAAGCTTTCTTT
CDR3: CASIRRGAMGTEAFF

D: .
V: TRBV7-9
J: TRBJ1-3
size: .
length: 17
DNA: TGTGCCAGCAGCCCCAACGGGGCTCTCTCCTCTGGAAACACCATATATTTT
CDR3: CASSPNGALSSGNTIYF

D: TRBD2
V: TRBV5-1
J: TRBJ2-1
size: .
length: 15
DNA: TGCGCCAGCAGCTTGGCGGGACTAGCGGTCAATGAGCAGTTCTTC
CDR3: CASSLAGLAVNEQFF

D: .
V: TRBV6-5
J: TRBJ2-5
size: .
length: 11
DNA: TGTGCCAGCAGTTACGGGGAGACCCAGTACTTC
CDR3: CASSYGETQYF

D: TRBD1
V: TRBV14
J: TRBJ2-6
size: .
length: 18
DNA: TGTGCCAGCAGCCTTCGGACAGGGGCCTCCTCTGGGGCCAACGTCCTGACTTTC
CDR3: CASSLRTGASSGANVLTF

D: TRBD2
V: TRBV2
J: TRBJ2-7
size: .
length: 14
DNA: TGTGCCAGCAGCGAATGGGCGGGAGACGGTGAGCAGTACTTC
CDR3: CASSEWAGDGEQYF

D: TRBD1
V: TRBV7-2
J: TRBJ2-4
size: once
length: 11
DNA: TGTGCCAGCTCAGGGGGTTCCATTCAGTACTTC
CDR3: CASSGGSIQYF

D: TRBD2
V: TRBV5-1
J: TRBJ2-5
size: .
length: 15
DNA: TGCGCCAGCAGCCCCGGTGGGGGAGGGGTTAAGACCCAGTACTTC
CDR3: CASSPGGGGVKTQYF

D: .
V: TRBV5-1
J: TRBJ1-1
size: .
length: 16
DNA: TGCGCCAGCAGCTTATTGGTGGGGGGTATTGGCACTGAAGCTTTCTTT
CDR3: CASSLLVGGIGTEAFF

D: TRBD1
V: TRBV18
J: TRBJ2-1
size: .
length: 15
DNA: TGTGCCAGCTCACCAGAGACAGGGATAGTCAATGAGCAGTTCTTC
CDR3: CASSPETGIVNEQFF

D: .
V: TRBV2
J: TRBJ1-5
size: .
length: 12
DNA: TGTGCCAGCGGGCCCGGACCACAGCCCCAGCATTTT
CDR3: CASGPGPQPQHF

D: .
V: TRBV18
J: TRBJ1-5
size: .
length: 16
DNA: TGTGCCAGCTCACACCCGGGGGGGACGAGCAATCAGCCCCAGCATTTT
CDR3: CASSHPGGTSNQPQHF

D: .
V: TRBV30
J: TRBJ1-6
size: .
length: 12
DNA: TGTGCCTGGAGTGGTACTAATTCACCCCTCCACTTT
CDR3: CAWSGTNSPLHF

D: .
V: TRBV7-2
J: TRBJ2-3
size: .
length: 15
DNA: TGTGCCAGCAGCTTAGGACCAAGCAGCACAGATACGCAGTATTTT
CDR3: CASSLGPSSTDTQYF

D: .
V: TRBV2
J: TRBJ2-1
size: .
length: 14
DNA: TGTGCCAGCAGTGAGGTTCCTCCCTACAATGAGCAGTTCTTC
CDR3: CASSEVPPYNEQFF

D: TRBD1
V: TRBV14
J: TRBJ1-4
size: .
length: 17
DNA: TGTGCCAGCAGTTTAACGGGACAGGGGATTGTCAGTGAAAAACTGTTTTTT
CDR3: CASSLTGQGIVSEKLFF

D: .
V: TRBV27
J: TRBJ1-1
size: .
length: 14
DNA: TGTGCCAGCAGTTTAGGCAGAGGGAACACTGAAGCTTTCTTT
CDR3: CASSLGRGNTEAFF